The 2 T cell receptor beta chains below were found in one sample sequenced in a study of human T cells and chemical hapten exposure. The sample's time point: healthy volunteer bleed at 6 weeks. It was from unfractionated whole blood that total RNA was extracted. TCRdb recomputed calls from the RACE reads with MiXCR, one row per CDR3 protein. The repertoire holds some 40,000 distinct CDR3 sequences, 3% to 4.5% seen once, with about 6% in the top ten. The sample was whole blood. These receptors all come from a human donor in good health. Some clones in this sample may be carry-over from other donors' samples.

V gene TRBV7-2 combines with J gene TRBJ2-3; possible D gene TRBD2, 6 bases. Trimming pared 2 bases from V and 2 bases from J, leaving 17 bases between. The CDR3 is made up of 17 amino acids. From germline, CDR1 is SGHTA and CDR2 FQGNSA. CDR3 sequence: CASSLPPGTGTTDTQYF. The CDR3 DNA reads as TGTGCCAGCAGCTTACCCCCTGGGACTGGAACCACAGATACGCAGTATTTT.

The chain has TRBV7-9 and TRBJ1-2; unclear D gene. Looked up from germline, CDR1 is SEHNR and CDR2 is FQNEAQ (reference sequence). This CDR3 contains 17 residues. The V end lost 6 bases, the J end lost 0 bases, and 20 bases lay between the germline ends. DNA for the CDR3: TGTGCCAGCAGTTCCAGCCCATGGAACGGGGCTAACTATGGCTACACCTTC. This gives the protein CASSSSPWNGANYGYTF.